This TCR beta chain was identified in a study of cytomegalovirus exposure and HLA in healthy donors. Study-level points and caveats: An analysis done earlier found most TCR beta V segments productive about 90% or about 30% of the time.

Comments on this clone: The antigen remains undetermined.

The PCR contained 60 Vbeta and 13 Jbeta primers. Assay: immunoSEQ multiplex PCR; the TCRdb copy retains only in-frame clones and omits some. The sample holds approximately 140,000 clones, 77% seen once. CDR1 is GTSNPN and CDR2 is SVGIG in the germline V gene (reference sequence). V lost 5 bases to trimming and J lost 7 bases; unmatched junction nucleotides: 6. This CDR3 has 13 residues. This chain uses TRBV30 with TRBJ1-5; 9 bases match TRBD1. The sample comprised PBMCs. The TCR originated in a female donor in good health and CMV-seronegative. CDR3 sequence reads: CAWGTGLEQPQHF. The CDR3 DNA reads TGTGCCTGGGGGACAGGGCTGGAACAGCCCCAGCATTTT.